This T cell receptor (beta chain) is drawn from a study of blood T cells in healthy people across ages. Study at large: Template-switching capture recovered about one barcoded beta molecule per two T cells.

Sample-barcoded 5' priming and a J-beta primer mix drove a second PCR of about 6 to 11 cycles. Every molecule of cDNA carried a tag from a template-switch adaptor with 12 random nucleotides. TCRdb reanalysed the 5' RACE reads using MiXCR and keeps one entry per CDR3 protein. This sample has fewer than 1.5 million distinct CDR3 sequences; 40% to 50% occur once, and the top ten carry roughly 7.7%. Germline values: CDR1 SGHTA, CDR2 FQGNSA. CDR3 length: 15 residues. V shed 5 bases and J 10 bases; nucleotides not matched to a gene: 14. Samples each had at least 6 micrograms of total RNA extracted. Sequenced input: blood. The TCR comes from a woman aged 18-29 years in good health. The chain links TRBV7-2 to TRBJ1-1; 9 nucleotides align to TRBD1. The CDR3 is CASSPPTGGTVGAFF. The CDR3 bases are TGTGCCAGCAGCCCACCGACAGGGGGTACCGTAGGAGCTTTCTTT.